The 11 T cell receptor beta chains presented below share a single source sample, sequenced in a study of T cells in Graves' hyperthyroidism and ophthalmopathy (dated by TCRdb to between 2017 and 2020). Library method: multiplex PCR. Sequencing relied on an Illumina HiSeq 2000. The TCR beta CDR3 regions were amplified from the RNA transcripts. The first round of RT-PCR for the TCR CDR3 was performed with the HTBI primer set and the Qiagen OneStep RT-PCR kit. TCRdb's own reprocessing of the public reads used fastp at Q25 and MiXCR and kept productive beta chains. Entries are consolidated by CDR3 protein sequence, retaining the most common genes and DNA. The sample contains approximately 530,000 distinct CDR3 sequences, over 15% of them found a single time. The ten biggest clones cover under 20% of the sample. Sequenced material: blood. These receptors all stem from a woman aged 18 to 35 with Graves' hyperthyroidism.

There are many counts of this clonotype. The V and J genes are TRBV12-3 or TRBV12-4 and TRBJ2-5; 7 nucleotides line up with TRBD1. V lost 6 bases and J lost 5; bases outside the gene matches: 9. The CDR3 length is 14 residues. The CDR3 sequence: CASSVDREYETQYF. The CDR3 DNA reads TGTGCCAGCAGCGTCGACAGGGAGTACGAGACCCAGTACTTC.

At least ten counts were recorded for this clonotype. This chain connects TRBV7-9 to TRBJ1-5; D is unclear. CDR3 length equals 15 residues. The V end lost 5 bases, the J end lost 8 bases, and 19 bases lay between the germline ends. Germline CDR1 reads SEHNR; CDR2 reads FQNEAQ (reference sequence). CDR3 loop: CASSTNLTGGKPQHF. DNA for the CDR3: TGTGCCAGCAGCACAAACCTCACGGGTGGGAAGCCCCAGCATTTT.

A few counts support this clonotype. The V gene is TRBV6-1, the J gene TRBJ1-4, with D possibly being TRBD1 (5 bases). The CDR3 consists of 15 residues. Trimming left V 5 bases short and J 2 bases short, with 12 bases between. The germline V gene has CDR1 MNHNS and CDR2 SASEGT. CDR3 amino acids: CASSPPGRTNEKLFF. As DNA, the CDR3 is TGTGCCAGCAGTCCGCCGGGACGGACTAATGAAAAACTGTTTTTT.

This clonotype was counted at least ten times. V is TRBV12-3 or TRBV12-4 and J is TRBJ2-5; TRBD1 matches 9 bases. V shed 4 bases, J shed 5 bases, and the junction held 5 bases outside the gene matches. This CDR3 comprises 14 residues. CDR3 coding DNA: TGTGCCAGCAGTTCCGGGACAGGGCGGGAGACCCAGTACTTC. Encoded protein: CASSSGTGRETQYF.

This rearrangement joins TRBV24-1 to TRBJ2-2; D not resolved. The CDR3 is 15 amino acids. The ends were cut back, 0 bases at V and 5 bases at J, with 9 bases in the middle. Per the germline V gene, CDR1 is KGHDR and CDR2 is SFDVKD. CDR3 sequence reads: CATSDLSKGTGELFF. The CDR3 DNA is TGTGCCACCAGTGATTTGTCTAAGGGTACCGGGGAGCTGTTTTTT.

This clonotype was counted many times. V usage is TRBV7-9 and J usage is TRBJ2-4; D is perhaps TRBD1 or TRBD2 (5 bases each). Trimming took 5 bases from V and 2 from J, leaving 25 bases between them. The CDR3 is made up of 19 amino acids. The germline V gene encodes CDR1 SEHNR and CDR2 FQNEAQ (reference sequence). CDR3 in DNA: TGTGCCAGCAGCCCCGCAGGGTCGTGGGAGTGGGGTACCAAAAACATTCAGTACTTC. Residues: CASSPAGSWEWGTKNIQYF.

This rearrangement joins TRBV5-4 to TRBJ2-1; D not certain. CDR1 SGHNT and CDR2 YYREEE come from the germline V gene (reference sequence). V was cut by 3 bases and J by 4 bases, with 14 bases left in between. This CDR3 comprises 15 residues. The CDR3 spells CASSSVTDFYNEQFF. In DNA, the CDR3 is TGTGCCAGCAGCTCTGTCACAGATTTTTACAATGAGCAGTTCTTC.

This clonotype was observed a handful of times. The rearrangement joins TRBV6-6 to TRBJ2-1; D is perhaps TRBD1 or TRBD2 (6 bases each). The ends were cut back, 0 bases at V and 1 base at J, with 10 bases in the middle. Germline V gives CDR1 MNHNY, CDR2 SVGAGI (reference sequence). This CDR3 is 16 amino acids long. The CDR3 DNA follows: TGTGCCAGCAGTTACTCGGGGGGCAATTCCTACAATGAGCAGTTCTTC. It translates to CASSYSGGNSYNEQFF.

This clonotype appeared many times. The chain carries TRBV20-1 and TRBJ2-7, with 10 bases that match TRBD2. The CDR3 length is 14 residues. The V gene end was trimmed by 1 base and the J gene end by 4 bases; junction bases not matched to a gene: 4. CDR1 DFQATT and CDR2 SNEGSKA come from the germline V gene (reference sequence). CDR3 in amino acids: CSARVSGGWYEQYF. For the CDR3, the DNA is TGCAGTGCTAGAGTTAGCGGGGGGTGGTACGAGCAGTACTTC.

This clonotype was seen many times. The J gene is TRBJ2-1, the V gene TRBV11-2; 9 bases align to TRBD2. This CDR3 is built from 17 residues. Germline values: CDR1 SGHAT, CDR2 FQNNGV. With 2 bases clipped from V and 0 bases from J, the junction kept 5 bases outside the gene matches. The CDR3 region is CASSLFLAGSSYNEQFF. CDR3 coding DNA: TGTGCCAGCAGCTTATTTCTAGCGGGGAGCTCCTACAATGAGCAGTTCTTC.

A single count supports this clonotype. The J gene is TRBJ2-2, the V gene TRBV4-1; D possibly corresponds to TRBD2 (6 bases). This CDR3 comprises 15 residues. CDR1 MGHRA and CDR2 YSYEKL come from the germline V gene. V lost 0 bases to trimming and J lost 7 bases, with 12 bases between them. CDR3 coding DNA: TGCGCCAGCAGCCAAGAGACTAGTATAATCGGGGAGCTGTTTTTT. This translates into CASSQETSIIGELFF.